Presented here are 25 T cell receptor beta chains from one specimen sequenced in a study of PD-1 blockade in mismatch repair-deficient tumors. Assay used: immunoSEQ multiplex PCR; TCRdb lists only in-frame clones, some missing. The table has tens of thousands of clones, 65% to 85% seen once. Specimen: PBMCs, collected 38 to 40 weeks after starting pembrolizumab. The receptors were sampled from an adult with mismatch repair-deficient cancer.

The V call is TRBV28, the J call TRBJ1-3, with TRBD1 matching over 7 bases. The CDR3 totals 14 residues. The V segment lost 6 bases and the J segment 8 bases; nucleotides outside the gene matches: 10. The germline V gene has CDR1 MDHEN and CDR2 SYDVKM. CDR3 DNA: TGTGCCAGCAGGGCGCGACAGGGTAGGGACACCATATATTTT. Protein product: CASRARQGRDTIYF.

CDR3 in amino acids: CASFDRDDLARELFF. The DNA for the CDR3 is TGTGCCAGTTTTGACAGGGATGATTTGGCCAGGGAGCTGTTTTTT. The chain couples TRBV28 to TRBJ2-2; 7 bases are a match to TRBD1. Germline CDR1 and CDR2: MDHEN and SYDVKM. After removal of 9 bases from V and 9 bases from J, the junction contained 16 bases not matched to a gene. CDR3 length: 15 amino acids.

The chain combines TRBV2 with TRBJ1-1; 9 nucleotides match TRBD1. With 6 bases clipped from V and 6 bases from J, the junction kept 8 bases outside the gene matches. The CDR3 runs 14 residues. Germline V lookup: CDR1 SNHLY, CDR2 FYNNEI. The CDR3 DNA follows: TGTGCCAGCAGATGGGGACAGGGAGTTGCTGAAGCTTTCTTT. Translating gives CASRWGQGVAEAFF.

This clone was found a few times. The rearrangement uses TRBV9 and TRBJ2-7; D perhaps matches TRBD2 (5 bases). V was shortened by 0 bases and J by 3 bases, with 13 bases between the two germline ends. Germline loops: CDR1 SGDLS, CDR2 YYNGEE. The CDR3 sequence is 15 residues long. This CDR3 reads CASSVGGQALYEQYF. CDR3 nucleotides: TGTGCCAGCAGCGTAGGAGGGCAGGCCCTCTACGAGCAGTACTTC.

The V gene is TRBV9, the J gene TRBJ2-2; 8 bases match TRBD2. Germline assignment: CDR1 SGDLS and CDR2 YYNGEE. The CDR3 spans 15 residues. V shed 5 bases, J shed 2 bases, and the junction held 5 bases outside the gene matches. CDR3 in amino acids: CASSKLAENTGELFF. Here the CDR3 DNA reads TGTGCCAGCAGTAAACTAGCGGAAAACACCGGGGAGCTGTTTTTT. The entire variable domain, with the rest obtained from reference TRBV9 and TRBJ2-2, is as follows: DSGVTQTPKHLITATGQRVTLRCSPRSGDLSVYWYQQSLDQGLQFLIQYYNGEERAKGNILERFSAQQFPDLHSELNLSSLELGDSALYFCASSKLAENTGELFFGEGSRLTVL.

The genes are TRBV11-1 and TRBJ1-1; D may be TRBD1 (6 bases). Deletions cut 0 bases from V and 7 bases from J, with 12 bases between. The CDR3 sequence is 14 residues long. CDR1 SGHAT and CDR2 FQDESV come from the germline V gene (reference sequence). The CDR3 DNA follows: TGTGCCAGCAGCTTAGCACTGGGGGCCTTTGAAGCTTTCTTT. Protein product: CASSLALGAFEAFF.

The chain carries TRBV7-8 and TRBJ2-1, with 9 nucleotides matching TRBD2. The trim removed 5 bases at V and 5 bases at J, leaving 10 bases unmatched. CDR1 SGHVS and CDR2 FQNEAQ come from the germline V gene. This CDR3 is built from 16 residues. The CDR3 nucleotides are TGTGCCAGCAGCCAGCCGCGACTAGCGGCTGACAATGAGCAGTTCTTC. It is translated as CASSQPRLAADNEQFF.

The chain links TRBV21-1 to TRBJ2-7; the tabulated D call, TRBD2, remains unverified against the DNA. TRBV21-1 is marked as a pseudogene. The CDR3 extends over 14 amino acids. This chain's CDR3 is CASSKAGGAYEQYF. CDR3 sequence (DNA): TGTGCCAGCAGCAAAGCGGGAGGGGCCTACGAGCAGTACTTC.

The chain has TRBV6-1 and TRBJ1-4; no firm D call. This CDR3 is built from 11 residues. Germline assignment: CDR1 MNHNS and CDR2 SASEGT. V was trimmed by 7 bases and J by 9 bases, leaving 9 bases between them. CDR3 DNA: TGTGCCAGCACGGGGATCAAAAAACTGTTTTTT. It translates to CASTGIKKLFF.

V and J are TRBV25-1 and TRBJ1-1; 9 bases line up with TRBD1. The V segment lost 1 base and the J segment 4 bases; nucleotides outside the gene matches: 4. Germline CDR1 MGHDK, CDR2 SYGVNS. The CDR3 runs 15 residues. CDR3 loop: CASSELGQGTTEAFF. CDR3 in DNA: TGTGCCAGCAGTGAATTGGGACAGGGTACCACTGAAGCTTTCTTT.

This rearrangement joins TRBV7-3 to TRBJ1-2; D is perhaps TRBD1 (5 bases). Trimming took off 4 bases at V and 1 base at J, with 16 bases between the two ends. Germline-derived CDR1 and CDR2 are SGHTA and FQGTGA. The CDR3 runs to 16 residues. CDR3 sequence: CASSSTTGGSNYGYTF. CDR3 bases: TGTGCCAGCAGCTCAACGACGGGGGGGAGTAACTATGGCTACACCTTC. Filled out from reference TRBV7-3 and TRBJ1-2, the complete variable domain reads GAGVSQTPSNKVTEKGKYVELRCDPISGHTALYWYRQSLGQGPEFLIYFQGTGAADDSGLPNDRFFAVRPEGSVSTLKIQRTERGDSAVYLCASSSTTGGSNYGYTFGSGTRLTVV.

The chain combines TRBV30 with TRBJ1-5; a possible D gene is TRBD1 (5 bases). This CDR3 has 16 residues. Trimming pared 3 bases from V and 0 bases from J, leaving 15 bases between. Germline V gene data show CDR1 as GTSNPN and CDR2 as SVGIG (reference sequence). The CDR3 nucleotides are TGTGCCTGGAGCAATACGGGACTCTATAGCAATCAGCCCCAGCATTTT. Its translation is CAWSNTGLYSNQPQHF.

The V call is TRBV28, the J call TRBJ1-3, with a weak D call TRBD1 (5 bases). This CDR3 has 17 amino acids. Germline assignment: CDR1 MDHEN and CDR2 SYDVKM. Trimming pared 4 bases from V and 2 bases from J, leaving 18 bases between. Here the CDR3 DNA reads TGTGCCAGCAGTTCGCAGGGACCCTCGGGGGCTGGAAACACCATATATTTT. As protein: CASSSQGPSGAGNTIYF.

This rearrangement joins TRBV18 to TRBJ1-3, with TRBD1 matching 11 bases. The CDR3 is 16 amino acids. V lost 3 bases to trimming and J lost 3 bases; unmatched junction nucleotides: 4. Germline CDR1 and CDR2: KGHSH and LQKENI. CDR3 protein: CASSPGQGAGGNTIYF. Here the CDR3 DNA reads TGTGCCAGCTCACCCGGACAGGGGGCCGGTGGAAACACCATATATTTT. The full variable domain, with the rest looked up from reference TRBV18 and TRBJ1-3, is NAGVMQNPRHLVRRRGQEARLRCSPMKGHSHVYWYRQLPEEGLKFMVYLQKENIIDESGMPKERFSAEFPKEGPSILRIQQVVRGDSAAYFCASSPGQGAGGNTIYFGEGSWLTVV.

The chain has TRBV6-1 and TRBJ2-7, with unresolved D. Germline V CDR1 and CDR2: MNHNS, SASEGT. This CDR3 has 13 amino acids. V gave up 2 bases and J gave up 3 bases, with 8 bases separating them. This CDR3 reads CASSENRVYEQYF. As DNA, the CDR3 is TGTGCCAGCAGTGAAAACCGCGTCTACGAGCAGTACTTC.

The CDR3 spells CATNRDRAYEQYF. CDR3 nucleotides: TGTGCCACCAACCGGGACAGAGCCTACGAGCAGTACTTC. The rearrangement links TRBV2 to TRBJ2-7; 7 positions match TRBD1. The junction had 8 bases not matched to a gene; V was cut back by 10 bases and J by 2 bases. CDR1 and CDR2 (germline): SNHLY, FYNNEI. This CDR3 has 13 amino acids.

This clone is medium-sized by share. The chain combines TRBV15 with TRBJ2-7; D gene ambiguous. The CDR3 totals 13 residues. Between the trimmed V and J ends, which lost 3 bases and 4 bases, there was a span of 10 bases. Germline CDR1 LNHNV, CDR2 YYDKDF (reference sequence). CDR3: CATSSIVRYEQYF. For the CDR3, the DNA is TGTGCCACCAGCAGTATAGTAAGATACGAGCAGTACTTC.

The chain recombines TRBV2 with TRBJ2-5, with 9 bases identical to TRBD2. With V trimmed by 2 bases and J by 5 bases, 9 bases remained unmatched. The length of the CDR3 is 16 residues. The germline V gene has CDR1 SNHLY and CDR2 FYNNEI. Here the CDR3 reads CASSEWLAGGGETQYF. The CDR3 DNA reads as TGTGCCAGCAGTGAATGGCTGGCGGGAGGGGGGGAGACCCAGTACTTC.

DNA for the CDR3: TGTGCCAGCAGTTTCCACCCCTCGATTCAGGGGGCAAATTCACCCCTCCACTTT. Translated: CASSFHPSIQGANSPLHF. The chain links TRBV28 to TRBJ1-6; the match to TRBD1 covers 8 bases. Germline V CDR1 and CDR2: MDHEN, SYDVKM. V trimming: 3 bases; J trimming: 7 bases; junction bases outside the gene matches: 14. CDR3 length equals 18 residues.

V is TRBV5-6 and J is TRBJ2-7; D might be TRBD2 (6 bases). The CDR3 has 15 amino acids. V was shortened by 0 bases and J by 3 bases, with 13 bases between the two germline ends. Per germline, CDR1 SGHDT and CDR2 YYEEEE. CDR3 in amino acids: CASSLGVSGFYEQYF. The CDR3 DNA follows: TGTGCCAGCAGCTTGGGAGTTAGCGGTTTCTACGAGCAGTACTTC.

This sequence joins TRBV30 and TRBJ2-5, with D perhaps TRBD2 (6 bases). The ends were cut back, 0 bases at V and 2 bases at J, with 19 bases in the middle. The V gene's germline CDR1 is GTSNPN and CDR2 SVGIG (reference sequence). This CDR3 contains 17 residues. CDR3 in amino acids: CAWSVRGWVPLQETQYF. Here the CDR3 DNA reads TGTGCCTGGAGTGTACGGGGGTGGGTCCCGTTACAAGAGACCCAGTACTTC. Supplemented by reference TRBV30 and TRBJ2-5, the full variable domain reads SQTIHQWPATLVQPVGSPLSLECTVEGTSNPNLYWYRQAAGRGLQLLFYSVGIGQISSEVPQNLSASRPQDRQFILSSKKLLLSDSGFYLCAWSVRGWVPLQETQYFGPGTRLLVL.

The chain links TRBV4-1 to TRBJ2-1; D is possibly TRBD1 (7 bases). Germline loops: CDR1 MGHRA, CDR2 YSYEKL. The CDR3 contains 14 residues. V lost 4 bases to trimming and J lost 5 bases, with 12 bases between them. CDR3 coding DNA: TGCGCCAGCAGCCGTGGGGGGACAGACAATGAGCAGTTCTTC. This codes for CASSRGGTDNEQFF.

This chain links TRBV10-1 with TRBJ1-3; possibly TRBD1 for D (6 bases). V was trimmed by 0 bases and J by 0 bases, leaving 18 bases between them. This CDR3 comprises 19 residues. Germline CDR1 and CDR2: WNHNN and SYGVQD (reference sequence). Here the CDR3 reads CASSESEAKTGISGNTIYF. CDR3 in DNA: TGCGCCAGCAGTGAGTCCGAAGCCAAGACAGGAATCTCTGGAAACACCATATATTTT.

CDR3 amino acids: CSVVRVSGGEAFF. CDR3 nucleotide sequence: TGCAGCGTTGTACGGGTGTCAGGGGGCGAAGCTTTCTTT. V and J are TRBV29-1 and TRBJ1-1; 8 nucleotides agree with TRBD1. CDR3 size: 13 residues. V lost 4 bases and J lost 8; bases outside the gene matches: 9. Germline V gene data show CDR1 as SQVTM and CDR2 as ANQGSEA.

The rearrangement joins TRBV7-2 to TRBJ1-4, with TRBD1 matching over 11 bases. From germline, CDR1 is SGHTA and CDR2 FQGNSA. V dropped 1 base and J dropped 7; count of bases not matched to a gene: 5. The CDR3 consists of 16 residues. This CDR3 reads CASSLERTGGGEKLFF. CDR3 bases: TGTGCCAGCAGCTTAGAGAGGACAGGGGGCGGTGAAAAACTGTTTTTT.